These 31 T cell receptor beta chains were sequenced from one sample in a study of CD8+CD57+ T cells in acquired aplastic anemia. Patients picked for sequencing had shown CD8+CD57+ cell expansion detected by flow cytometry. Profiling of TCR beta VDJ combinations and CDR3 sequences used genomic DNA as template. TCRdb reprocessed the reads via MiXCR and lists one record per CDR3 protein. The table records a few hundred thousand distinct CDR3 sequences, approximately 32% of them present only once. The sequencing sample was made of sorted CD4+, CD8+, or CD8+CD57+ T cells (not recorded which) from PBMCs. The source is a human donor with aplastic anemia.

CDR3 loop: CASSIWDRGSFWSGELFF. The CDR3 nucleotides are TGTGCCAGTAGTATCTGGGACAGGGGCTCTTTTTGGTCCGGGGAGCTGTTTTTT. The chain uses TRBV19 and TRBJ2-2; 10 bases map to TRBD1. Germline-derived CDR1 and CDR2 are LNHDA and SQIVND (reference sequence). The ends lost 3 bases at V and 6 bases at J; junction bases unmatched: 13. The CDR3 totals 18 residues.

The V gene is TRBV10-3, the J gene TRBJ2-7; 9 bases agree with TRBD2. This CDR3 has 14 residues. The germline V gene encodes CDR1 ENHRY and CDR2 SYGVKD. The CDR3 here is CARKVAGVPYEQYF. CDR3 DNA sequence: TGTGCGAGGAAGGTAGCGGGGGTACCCTACGAGCAGTACTTC.

The chain is built from TRBV2 and TRBJ1-1, with D possibly being TRBD1 (5 bases). The germline V gene has CDR1 SNHLY and CDR2 FYNNEI. The V end was cut by 4 bases, the J end by 1 base, with 13 bases between. The CDR3 is 15 residues long. The CDR3 loop reads CASSGSDKANTEAFF. For the CDR3, the DNA is TGTGCCAGCAGTGGTTCGGACAAGGCGAACACTGAAGCTTTCTTT. Looking up the rest from reference TRBV2 and TRBJ1-1 gives the full variable domain: EPEVTQTPSHQVTQMGQEVILRCVPISNHLYFYWYRQILGQKVEFLVSFYNNEISEKSEIFDDQFSVERPDGSNFTLKIRSTKLEDSAMYFCASSGSDKANTEAFFGQGTRLTVV.

This chain connects TRBV9 to TRBJ2-5; 13 bases match TRBD2. V shed 3 bases and J 3 bases; nucleotides not matched to a gene: 5. This CDR3 contains 16 residues. Germline assignment: CDR1 SGDLS and CDR2 YYNGEE. CDR3 coding DNA: TGTGCCAGCAGCGCCACCGGGACTAGCGGGAAAGAGACCCAGTACTTC. Encoded protein: CASSATGTSGKETQYF.

The chain links TRBV9 to TRBJ2-5; 10 bases are a match to TRBD2. Germline V lookup: CDR1 SGDLS, CDR2 YYNGEE. After removal of 1 base from V and 4 bases from J, the junction contained 13 bases not matched to a gene. The length of the CDR3 is 18 residues. CDR3 protein: CASSVPASGRGIRETQYF. The DNA for the CDR3 is TGTGCCAGCAGCGTACCGGCTAGCGGGAGAGGGATTCGAGAGACCCAGTACTTC.

This clonotype appeared many times. The chain recombines TRBV7-2 with TRBJ1-2; 7 bases fit TRBD1. V gave up 1 base and J gave up 6 bases; unmatched junction bases: 8. The CDR3 sequence is 15 residues long. Germline loops: CDR1 SGHTA, CDR2 FQGNSA. The CDR3 nucleotides read TGTGCCAGCAGCTTAGTCCCCCAGGGGGTAGATGGCTACACCTTC. It translates to CASSLVPQGVDGYTF.

In this sample, this clonotype turned up many times. The chain uses TRBV24-1 and TRBJ2-5; the match to TRBD2 covers 9 bases. The CDR3 loop spans 16 amino acids. V lost 4 bases and J lost 4; bases outside the gene matches: 9. CDR1 and CDR2 (germline): KGHDR, SFDVKD. As DNA, the CDR3 is TGTGCCACCAGTGAGCAAACTAGCGGGTCGTTAGAGACCCAGTACTTC. This gives the protein CATSEQTSGSLETQYF.

The rearrangement uses TRBV2 and TRBJ1-2, with 10 bases lining up with TRBD1. V gave up 6 bases and J gave up 5 bases; unmatched junction bases: 3. Germline CDR1 and CDR2: SNHLY and FYNNEI. CDR3 length: 13 amino acids. CDR3 nucleotide sequence: TGTGCCAGCAGGTGGGGACAGGGGTATGGCTACACCTTC. Translated: CASRWGQGYGYTF.

Ten or more counts support this clonotype. The chain links TRBV19 to TRBJ2-2; D is possibly TRBD1 or TRBD2 (6 bases each). The CDR3 sequence is 15 residues long. The V end was cut by 8 bases, the J end by 1 base, with 14 bases between. Germline-derived CDR1 and CDR2 are LNHDA and SQIVND (reference sequence). The CDR3 bases are TGTGCCAGTGCGTCGGGGGCTATGAACACCGGGGAGCTGTTTTTT. Protein: CASASGAMNTGELFF. Complete variable domain (other parts from reference TRBV19 and TRBJ2-2): DGGITQSPKYLFRKEGQNVTLSCEQNLNHDAMYWYRQDPGQGLRLIYYSQIVNDFQKGDIAEGYSVSREKKESFPLTVTSAQKNPTAFYLCASASGAMNTGELFFGEGSRLTVL.

This clonotype has more than one count but fewer than ten. The V and J genes are TRBV9 and TRBJ2-7; D is uncertain. V was cut by 0 bases and J by 0 bases, with 13 bases left in between. This CDR3 spans 16 amino acids. Per the germline V gene, CDR1 is SGDLS and CDR2 is YYNGEE. In DNA form, the CDR3 reads TGTGCCAGCAGCGTAGGGGCACCTGGAAGCTCCTACGAGCAGTACTTC. Protein: CASSVGAPGSSYEQYF. Full variable domain (missing parts from reference TRBV9 and TRBJ2-7): DSGVTQTPKHLITATGQRVTLRCSPRSGDLSVYWYQQSLDQGLQFLIQYYNGEERAKGNILERFSAQQFPDLHSELNLSSLELGDSALYFCASSVGAPGSSYEQYFGPGTRLTVT.

This clonotype has a handful of counts. Sequence at one end of the junction differs from germline and may be a read error. V and J are TRBV19 and TRBJ2-2; either TRBD1 or TRBD2 may fit D (6 bases each). Germline CDR1 is LNHDA and CDR2 is SQIVND (reference sequence). The CDR3 is 15 amino acids. The DNA of the CDR3 is TGTGCCAGTAGTAATACAGGGCCTAACGCCGGGGGGCTGTTTTTT. This sequence encodes CASSNTGPNAGGLFF. The variable domain in full, completed from reference TRBV19 and TRBJ2-2, reads DGGITQSPKYLFRKEGQNVTLSCEQNLNHDAMYWYRQDPGQGLRLIYYSQIVNDFQKGDIAEGYSVSREKKESFPLTVTSAQKNPTAFYLCASSNTGPNAGGLFFGEGSRLTVL.

This clonotype was seen repeatedly, ten times or more. The chain recombines TRBV20-1 with TRBJ2-3; D is tentatively TRBD1 or TRBD2 (5 bases each). CDR3 length: 14 amino acids. V lost 6 bases and J lost 0, with 13 bases in between. Germline loops: CDR1 DFQATT, CDR2 SNEGSKA (reference sequence). The CDR3 nucleotides read TGCAGTGCGGAATGGGACCGTAGCACAGATACGCAGTATTTT. It encodes CSAEWDRSTDTQYF.

There are many counts of this clonotype. The J gene is TRBJ1-2, the V gene TRBV25-1, with TRBD1 as a possible D gene (5 bases). The CDR3 is 14 residues long. Germline V gene lookup returns CDR1 MGHDK and CDR2 SYGVNS. Trimming left V 5 bases short and J 0 bases short, with 10 bases between. This CDR3 is CASSWQGANYGYTF. Here the CDR3 DNA reads TGTGCCAGCAGTTGGCAGGGTGCTAACTATGGCTACACCTTC.

This clonotype was recorded at least ten times. The CDR3: CASSVRQDSYEQYF. DNA for the CDR3: TGTGCCAGCAGCGTAAGGCAGGACTCCTACGAGCAGTACTTC. The chain uses TRBV9 and TRBJ2-7; the D is unclear. V shed 1 base and J shed 0 bases, with 8 bases lying between them. This CDR3 contains 14 residues. CDR1 is SGDLS and CDR2 is YYNGEE in the germline V gene.

This chain connects TRBV30 to TRBJ1-5, with a possible D match to TRBD1 (6 bases). CDR1 GTSNPN and CDR2 SVGIG come from the germline V gene (reference sequence). The CDR3 runs to 15 residues. V lost 5 bases, J lost 2 bases, and 16 bases lay in between. The chain's CDR3 is CAWSTGGGGNQPQHF. The CDR3 nucleotides read TGTGCCTGGTCCACGGGAGGGGGAGGCAATCAGCCCCAGCATTTT.

This chain uses TRBV25-1 with TRBJ1-2; perhaps TRBD1 as D (5 bases). The CDR3 runs 14 residues. The V and J ends lost 4 bases and 13 bases respectively, with 22 bases between them. Germline V gene data show CDR1 as MGHDK and CDR2 as SYGVNS. The CDR3 region has the DNA TGTGCCAGCAGTGGCGACGGGGCGGCCGAGGTGCTCACCTTC. Its translation is CASSGDGAAEVLTF.

This rearrangement joins TRBV10-3 to TRBJ1-4, with 10 bases fitting TRBD1. This CDR3 is built from 16 residues. The germline gives CDR1 ENHRY, CDR2 SYGVKD. The V and J ends lost 0 bases and 6 bases, in that order; junction bases with no gene match: 4. The CDR3 DNA is TGTGCCATCAGTGAGTCTTTGACAGGGGGCGATGAAAAACTGTTTTTT. Translating it yields CAISESLTGGDEKLFF.

The gene calls are TRBV2 and TRBJ1-6; 8 bases map to TRBD1. Per germline, CDR1 SNHLY and CDR2 FYNNEI. J gave up 9 bases and V 5 bases, and 9 bases lay outside the gene matches. This CDR3 is 15 amino acids long. The CDR3 loop is CASSLPQGARSPLHF. The CDR3 DNA reads as TGTGCCAGCAGTTTGCCTCAGGGGGCGCGTTCACCCCTCCACTTT.

This clonotype was seen repeatedly, ten times or more. V is TRBV20-1 and J is TRBJ1-6; the D gene is possibly TRBD1 (5 bases). Trimming took 3 bases from V and 7 from J, leaving 16 bases between them. The germline CDR1 and CDR2 sequences are DFQATT and SNEGSKA (reference sequence). The CDR3 runs to 15 residues. CDR3: CSARGRDTINSPLHF. The CDR3 region has the DNA TGCAGTGCTAGGGGACGAGACACGATAAATTCACCCCTCCACTTT.

This clonotype has only a few counts. The chain carries TRBV20-1 and TRBJ2-1; D might be TRBD1 (6 bases). Germline V gene sequence: CDR1 DFQATT, CDR2 SNEGSKA (reference sequence). Trimming pared 1 base from V and 3 bases from J, leaving 10 bases between. The CDR3 extends over 14 amino acids. The CDR3 region is CSARVKGVYNEQFF. Here the CDR3 DNA reads TGCAGTGCTAGAGTGAAGGGGGTCTACAATGAGCAGTTCTTC.

The chain recombines TRBV6-1 with TRBJ1-5, with D possibly TRBD1 on 6 matching bases. Germline assignment: CDR1 MNHNS and CDR2 SASEGT. The CDR3 runs 14 residues. Trimming removed 5 bases at V and 0 bases at J, with 8 bases between. CDR3 DNA sequence: TGTGCCAGCAGTAGGGGGATTAGCAATCAGCCCCAGCATTTT. As protein: CASSRGISNQPQHF.

The chain uses TRBV19 and TRBJ2-1; maybe TRBD1 (6 bases). Germline CDR1 is LNHDA and CDR2 is SQIVND (reference sequence). The CDR3 covers 15 residues. V was pared by 1 base and J by 9 bases, with 16 bases between. CDR3 nucleotide sequence: TGTGCCAGTAGTATAGTACAGGGAAGTTTCGGTGAGCAGTTCTTC. Protein: CASSIVQGSFGEQFF.

As to this clonotype: Germline is not matched at one junction end, which may reflect a read error. The CDR3 is CANSYEGNSPLHF. The DNA for the CDR3 is TGTGCCAACAGTTACGAGGGGAATTCACCCCTCCACTTT. This sequence joins TRBV10-3 and TRBJ1-6, with a possible D match to TRBD1 (5 bases). Germline V gene data show CDR1 as ENHRY and CDR2 as SYGVKD. The CDR3 contains 13 residues.

There are many counts of this clonotype. The genes are TRBV19 and TRBJ1-5; D gene unclear. Per the germline V gene, CDR1 is LNHDA and CDR2 is SQIVND (reference sequence). V lost 10 bases to trimming and J lost 3 bases, with 19 bases between them. CDR3 length: 15 residues. The CDR3 is CATIGHGGDNQPQHF. The DNA of the CDR3 is TGTGCCACTATCGGCCACGGAGGCGACAATCAGCCCCAGCATTTT.

This clonotype was observed at least ten times. The chain combines TRBV5-1 with TRBJ1-2; D uncertain. The V and J ends lost 0 bases and 3 bases respectively, with 9 bases between them. The CDR3 is made up of 14 amino acids. The germline V gene has CDR1 SGHRS and CDR2 YFSETQ. CDR3 bases: TGCGCCAGCAGCTTGGACACAAACTACTATGGCTACACCTTC. Translation: CASSLDTNYYGYTF.

The table lists this clonotype with many counts. A junction end diverges from the germline sequence, so it may reflect a read error. The chain uses TRBV19 and TRBJ1-1, with D uncertain. Germline V lookup: CDR1 LNHDA, CDR2 SQIVND (reference sequence). This CDR3 contains 13 residues. The DNA of the CDR3 is TGTGCCAGTAGTATTTTAATGAACACTGAAGCTTCCTTT. Translated: CASSILMNTEASF.

This clonotype appeared once. The rearrangement joins TRBV7-6 to TRBJ2-3, with 8 bases aligning to TRBD2. The CDR3 loop spans 16 amino acids. The J segment lost 6 bases and the V segment lost 5 bases, leaving 13 bases of the junction unmatched. CDR1 SGHVS and CDR2 FNYEAQ come from the germline V gene. The CDR3 is CASSPGTRGLTDTQYF. Written as DNA, the CDR3 is TGTGCCAGCAGCCCCGGGACTAGGGGACTCACGGATACGCAGTATTTT.

This clonotype was recorded a few times. The V and J genes are TRBV7-9 and TRBJ1-1; D ambiguous. CDR1 is SEHNR and CDR2 is FQNEAQ in the germline V gene (reference sequence). The CDR3 is 12 amino acids. Trimming took 0 bases from V and 10 from J, leaving 9 bases between them. CDR3 amino acids: CASSLASKGAFF. The CDR3 nucleotides are TGTGCCAGCAGCTTAGCTTCCAAAGGAGCTTTCTTT.

CDR3 in amino acids: CASSADRGWEKLFF. The CDR3 DNA follows: TGCGCCAGCAGCGCCGACAGGGGATGGGAAAAACTGTTTTTT. The J gene is TRBJ1-4, the V gene TRBV5-1; 8 nucleotides agree with TRBD1. CDR3 size: 14 residues. Germline V gene sequence: CDR1 SGHRS, CDR2 YFSETQ. V was pared by 4 bases and J by 8 bases, with 7 bases of the junction left unmatched. The full variable domain, its missing parts supplied by reference TRBV5-1 and TRBJ1-4, is KAGVTQTPRYLIKTRGQQVTLSCSPISGHRSVSWYQQTPGQGLQFLFEYFSETQRNKGNFPGRFSGRQFSNSRSEMNVSTLELGDSALYLCASSADRGWEKLFFGSGTQLSVL.

J is TRBJ1-4 and V is TRBV15; TRBD1 might be the D (5 bases). The CDR3 loop spans 15 amino acids. Germline lookup yields CDR1 LNHNV and CDR2 YYDKDF (reference sequence). V lost 1 base, J lost 0 bases, and 6 bases lay in between. Here the CDR3 reads CATSRAGPTNEKLFF. The CDR3 nucleotides are TGTGCCACCAGCAGAGCAGGGCCAACTAATGAAAAACTGTTTTTT.

This clonotype was seen many times. The chain carries TRBV2 and TRBJ2-5, with D tentatively TRBD1 (6 bases). Looked up from germline, CDR1 is SNHLY and CDR2 is FYNNEI. V was cut by 5 bases and J by 5 bases, with 18 bases left in between. The CDR3 totals 15 residues. The CDR3, as DNA: TGTGCCAGCAGTCAAGAAGCGGACAGTATCGAGACCCAGTACTTC. Protein product: CASSQEADSIETQYF.